This TCR beta chain comes out of a study of T-cell memory formation after mild COVID-19. Study-wide context: Most TCR clusters belonged to a single donor.

This CDR3 is built from 14 residues. Trimming cost V 0 bases and J 7 bases, with 11 bases left between them. Germline V CDR1 and CDR2: SGDLS, YYNGEE. TCRdb re-called the 5' RACE reads with MiXCR, one entry per CDR3 protein. The sample lists under 550,000 distinct CDR3 sequences; approximately 18% were seen once. The chain is built from TRBV9 and TRBJ2-1; D possibly corresponds to TRBD2 (5 bases). The material sequenced was PBMCs or a T cell subset sorted from them (not recorded which). The clonotype was recovered from an adult woman who had mild COVID-19 (a few samples of this study predate the infection). Cell type and time point are not known. Here the CDR3 reads CASSVGGSDNEQFF. The CDR3 DNA follows: TGTGCCAGCAGCGTAGGTGGTAGCGATAATGAGCAGTTCTTC.